A selection of T cell receptor beta chains follows, all from one sample in a study of blood T cell repertoires in COVID-19. The table came from immunoSEQ multiplex PCR; TCRdb's copy has only in-frame clones and leaves some out. The table records 410,000 or so clones, roughly 90% of them present only once. Sequenced sample: peripheral blood. These receptor sequences come from a woman in her thirties or forties with COVID-19, enrolled during active disease. Both conserved end residues are trimmed from each CDR3.

j_call | v_call | cdr3_aa
TRBJ2-3 | TRBV3-1/TRBV3-2 | ASSQESASGTDTQY
TRBJ2-7 | TRBV9 | ASSVTWDYGRSEQY
TRBJ1-2 | TRBV27 | ASSPTGAYYGYT
TRBJ1-1 | TRBV25-1 | ASSELVGGDTEAF
TRBJ1-4 | TRBV7-9 | ASSLGQGGEKLF
TRBJ2-5 | TRBV14 | ASSQARTVLQETQY
TRBJ1-6 | TRBV9 | ASSVAPGPSRVSPLH
TRBJ1-5 | TRBV5-4 | ASSFDKVGNQPQH
TRBJ2-1 | TRBV6-6 | ATIPPGSYNEQF
TRBJ1-2 | TRBV5-6 | ASSLARSSYGYT
TRBJ2-7 | TRBV6-5 | ASKVGQGVREQY
TRBJ1-2 | TRBV7-6 | ASSARQGMEGYT
TRBJ1-2 | TRBV27 | ASSGGDPTGYGYT
TRBJ1-4 | TRBV28 | ASDSATNEKLF
TRBJ1-2 | TRBV30 | AWIAGYGYT
TRBJ2-7 | TRBV28 | ASSWGREQY
TRBJ2-2 | TRBV7-2 | ASSIMGQGGAGELF
TRBJ1-3 | TRBV3-1/TRBV3-2 | ASSQVPGWDISGNTIY
TRBJ2-7 | TRBV5-6 | ASSPRSSYEQY
TRBJ2-6 | TRBV5-4 | ASRPTGGAGANVLT
TRBJ1-2 | TRBV27 | ASSLSSGPPRYYGYT
TRBJ1-3 | TRBV10-3 | AISRGNTIY
TRBJ2-7 | TRBV9 | ASSVETGAYEQY
TRBJ2-2 | TRBV6-5 | ASAYQLANTGELF
TRBJ1-1 | TRBV7-9 | AVSGGFDTEAF
TRBJ1-1 | TRBV19 | ASSIWTGDQAF
TRBJ1-1 | TRBV6-5 | ASTIQGTAEAF
TRBJ2-7 | TRBV3-1/TRBV3-2 | ASSQVQGAGEQY
TRBJ2-2 | TRBV4-3 | ASSQDESGLAGDLGELF
TRBJ2-1 | TRBV7-2 | ASSLVDSGLEQF
TRBJ2-7 | TRBV19 | ASRISTQGLYEQY
TRBJ1-1 | TRBV9 | ASSLKQSGSEAF
TRBJ2-1 | TRBV4-3 | ASSPGTHYNEQF
TRBJ2-7 | TRBV2 | ASSEGAGVSYEQY
TRBJ1-6 | TRBV6-5 | ASSYFTGVDNSPLH
TRBJ2-7 | TRBV19 | ASSIATGSTYEQY
TRBJ1-2 | TRBV12-3/TRBV12-4 | ASSLEQGSGYT
TRBJ1-2 | TRBV7-2 | ASSLDWGQSNYGYT
TRBJ2-1 | TRBV10-3 | AISAHGNEQF
TRBJ2-2 | TRBV7-2 | ASSRDRADTGELF
TRBJ1-6 | TRBV7-8 | ASSLLRQRDNSPLH
TRBJ1-1 | TRBV4-1 | ASRGVLFNTEAF
TRBJ2-5 | TRBV6-5 | ASSYPYRGIGETQY
TRBJ1-4 | TRBV5-1 | ASSPRVISGSNEKLF
TRBJ2-7 | TRBV5-4 | ASSLGGGGPYEQY
TRBJ2-2 | TRBV6-5 | ASKLADTGELF
TRBJ1-5 | TRBV6-5 | ASSPTGERQPQH
TRBJ1-1 | TRBV30 | AWSRTENTEAF